Listed here are 13 T cell receptor beta chains from one sample, sequenced in a study of blood T cell repertoires in COVID-19. Assay: immunoSEQ multiplex PCR; the TCRdb copy retains only in-frame clones and omits some. The sample yields 200,000 to 250,000 clones, 75% to 90% seen once. The sequenced sample was PBMCs or T cells enriched from blood (not recorded which). The receptor source for this set is a man in his fifties or sixties who had been exposed to COVID-19.

The chain carries TRBV7-9 and TRBJ1-1; possibly TRBD1 for D (5 bases). Looked up from germline, CDR1 is SEHNR and CDR2 is FQNEAQ (reference sequence). Trimming left V 5 bases short and J 5 bases short, with 12 bases between. CDR3 length: 13 amino acids. The CDR3 loop reads CASSDAQGTEAFF. The CDR3 DNA is TGTGCCAGCAGCGATGCCCAGGGAACTGAAGCTTTCTTT. The full variable domain, in which reference TRBV7-9 and TRBJ1-1 provide the parts outside the CDR3, is DTGVSQNPRHKITKRGQNVTFRCDPISEHNRLYWYRQTLGQGPEFLTYFQNEAQLEKSRLLSDRFSAERPKGSFSTLEIQRTEQGDSAMYLCASSDAQGTEAFFGQGTRLTVV.

The rearrangement uses TRBV7-9 and TRBJ2-1, with 8 bases fitting TRBD2. There are 14 residues in the CDR3. The J segment lost 3 bases and the V segment lost 5 bases, leaving 3 bases of the junction unmatched. CDR1 and CDR2 from the germline V gene are SEHNR and FQNEAQ (reference sequence). The CDR3 loop reads CASSPGTSYNEQFF. The CDR3 region has the DNA TGTGCCAGCAGCCCCGGGACTAGCTACAATGAGCAGTTCTTC. Together with reference TRBV7-9 and TRBJ2-1, the CDR3 gives the full variable domain: DTGVSQNPRHKITKRGQNVTFRCDPISEHNRLYWYRQTLGQGPEFLTYFQNEAQLEKSRLLSDRFSAERPKGSFSTLEIQRTEQGDSAMYLCASSPGTSYNEQFFGPGTRLTVL.

The chain recombines TRBV27 with TRBJ2-7; 8 bases agree with TRBD2. The CDR3 totals 15 residues. With V trimmed by 4 bases and J by 3 bases, 8 bases remained unmatched. CDR1 and CDR2 from the germline V gene are MNHEY and SMNVEV (reference sequence). The CDR3 DNA follows: TGTGCCAGCAGTTCGTACAGCGGGGGACTCTACGAGCAGTACGTC. Translated: CASSSYSGGLYEQYV.

This chain connects TRBV4-2 to TRBJ1-6; 7 nucleotides match TRBD1. CDR1 is LGHNA and CDR2 is YNFKEQ in the germline V gene. The CDR3 contains 15 residues. The ends lost 4 bases at V and 5 bases at J; junction bases unmatched: 5. CDR3 protein: CASSPEGANNSPLHF. The CDR3 DNA reads as TGTGCCAGCAGCCCAGAGGGGGCCAATAATTCACCCCTCCACTTT.

This clone was counted once. The V gene is TRBV19, the J gene TRBJ2-5, with D possibly TRBD1 on 5 matching bases. The CDR3 loop spans 13 amino acids. V was shortened by 1 base and J by 3 bases, with 6 bases between the two germline ends. The germline V gene has CDR1 LNHDA and CDR2 SQIVND (reference sequence). The CDR3 region is CASSIGREETQYF. As DNA, the CDR3 is TGTGCCAGTAGTATAGGCAGGGAAGAGACCCAGTACTTC.

This chain connects TRBV29-1 to TRBJ2-1; D gene unclear. The CDR3 runs 12 residues. Trimming shortened V by 1 base and J by 7 bases, and 8 bases separated the two germline ends. The germline V gene has CDR1 SQVTM and CDR2 ANQGSEA. DNA of the CDR3: TGCAGCGTTGAAGTATCCAGAAATGAGCAGTTCTTC. This gives the protein CSVEVSRNEQFF.

Only one count was recorded for this clone. V gene TRBV25-1 combines with J gene TRBJ1-5; a possible D gene is TRBD1 (5 bases). With 3 bases removed from V and 5 bases from J, the gap between germline ends came to 14 bases. This CDR3 is 15 amino acids long. Germline V gene lookup returns CDR1 MGHDK and CDR2 SYGVNS. Written as DNA, the CDR3 is TGTGCCAGCAGTGAGTGGACGGAAGGGGATCAGCCCCAGCATTTT. It codes for CASSEWTEGDQPQHF.

The chain combines TRBV7-3 with TRBJ1-1, with 8 nucleotides matching TRBD1. CDR3 size: 15 residues. Germline CDR1 is SGHTA and CDR2 is FQGTGA. V shed 6 bases and J 5 bases; nucleotides not matched to a gene: 11. The CDR3 is CASSRNRGFETEAFF. CDR3 nucleotide sequence: TGTGCCAGCAGTCGGAACAGGGGGTTTGAGACTGAAGCTTTCTTT.

This clone occurred once. The rearrangement uses TRBV19 and TRBJ2-3, with 14 bases lining up with TRBD2. There are 19 residues in the CDR3. Germline lookup yields CDR1 LNHDA and CDR2 SQIVND (reference sequence). The CDR3: CERPTGRGLAGVFTDTQYF. In DNA form, the CDR3 reads TGTGAAAGACCCACGGGGCGGGGACTAGCGGGGGTATTCACAGATACGCAGTATTTT.

This chain links TRBV14 with TRBJ1-1; D is undetermined. The ends were cut back, 5 bases at V and 0 bases at J, with 7 bases in the middle. The germline gives CDR1 SGHDN, CDR2 FVKESK. The CDR3 loop spans 13 amino acids. The CDR3 nucleotides read TGTGCCAGCAGCGTTCAGATGAACACTGAAGCTTTCTTT. Protein product: CASSVQMNTEAFF.

The CDR3 sequence: CSAGDSLGSYNEQFF. CDR3 DNA: TGCAGCGCAGGGGATTCTCTTGGCTCCTACAATGAGCAGTTCTTC. V and J are TRBV29-1 and TRBJ2-1, with a tentative D call TRBD1 (6 bases). The germline gives CDR1 SQVTM, CDR2 ANQGSEA. Trimming removed 7 bases at V and 0 bases at J, with 16 bases between. The CDR3 contains 15 residues.

This chain uses TRBV19 with TRBJ1-6; no clear D. CDR1 is LNHDA, CDR2 SQIVND, per germline (reference sequence). There are 15 residues in the CDR3. V lost 5 bases and J lost 3, with 11 bases in between. In DNA, the CDR3 is TGTGCCAGTAGTGCTACTGGCGGCTATAATTCACCCCTCCACTTT. This sequence encodes CASSATGGYNSPLHF.

The rearrangement uses TRBV5-1 and TRBJ2-5; D unclear. The CDR3 loop spans 16 amino acids. V lost 3 bases, J lost 5 bases, and 20 bases lay in between. Germline V lookup: CDR1 SGHRS, CDR2 YFSETQ. CDR3 residues: CASSSFMTGTGETQYF. The CDR3 DNA reads TGCGCCAGCAGCTCGTTTATGACGGGTACTGGGGAGACCCAGTACTTC.